This T cell receptor beta chain was retrieved from a study of read filtering for tumor transcriptome and immune sequencing. Study details: Among patients, approximately 17 were male and around 15 female, aged 47 to 80 (mean about 66). Whole-transcriptome libraries were prepared after DNase treatment.

Notes on this clonotype: What it binds is not known.

Points from the study as a whole: RNA-seq captured clonotypes less deeply and reliably than IR-seq.

The length of the CDR3 is 13 residues. Germline CDR1 SQVTM, CDR2 ANQGSEA. Trimming took 1 base from V and 3 from J, leaving 7 bases between them. From around 0.4 ug of RNA, a library with molecular barcoded alpha/delta and beta/gamma adaptors was made. TCRdb itself ran the reads through MiXCR, one entry per CDR3 protein. In the table there are 20,000 to 30,000 distinct CDR3 sequences, 20% of which are singletons. Bone marrow was sampled from every patient at the time of active disease. This TCR derives from a donor aged 40 or over with multiple myeloma. The chain uses TRBV29-1 and TRBJ2-4; no clear D gene. The specimen sequenced was a population of CD138-negative cells sorted from bone marrow. CDR3 protein: CSVEVAFKNIQYF. The CDR3 DNA is TGCAGCGTTGAAGTAGCTTTCAAAAACATTCAGTACTTC.